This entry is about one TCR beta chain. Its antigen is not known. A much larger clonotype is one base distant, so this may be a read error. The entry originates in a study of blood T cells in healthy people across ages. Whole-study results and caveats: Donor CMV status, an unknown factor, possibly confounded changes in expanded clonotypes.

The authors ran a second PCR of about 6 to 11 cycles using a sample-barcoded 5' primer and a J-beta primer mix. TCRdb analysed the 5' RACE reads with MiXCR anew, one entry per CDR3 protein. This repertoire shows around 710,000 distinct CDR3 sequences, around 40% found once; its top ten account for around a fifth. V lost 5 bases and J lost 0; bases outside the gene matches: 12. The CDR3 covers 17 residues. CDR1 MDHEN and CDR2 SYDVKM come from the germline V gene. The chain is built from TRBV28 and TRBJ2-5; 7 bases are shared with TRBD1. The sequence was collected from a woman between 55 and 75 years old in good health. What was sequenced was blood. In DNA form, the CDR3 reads TGTGCCAGCAGTGGCGGGCAGGGGGACAAGTACCAAGAGACCCAGTACTTC. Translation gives CASSGGQGDKYQETQYF.